The TCR beta chain described here comes from a study of cytomegalovirus exposure and HLA in healthy donors. Study-level results: The listing of 150 to 200 TCR beta chains classed them as cytomegalovirus-associated. Presence/absence analyses treated sequencing depth as roughly uniform across donors.

V lost 3 bases to trimming and J lost 3 bases, with 9 bases between them. This CDR3 is built from 13 residues. Germline CDR1 LNHDA, CDR2 SQIVND (reference sequence). The PCR contained 60 Vbeta and 13 Jbeta primers. Original handling: In a later analysis, the count reached some 73 million unique TCR beta chains, with about 10 million shared. The assay was immunoSEQ multiplex PCR, and TCRdb's table has in-frame clones only and misses some. The DNA gave D and trimming, while V, J and clone size come from that table. The table shows more than 150,000 clones, with more than 60% occurring only once. This clone was picked up one time. Its antigen is not known.

Sequenced input: PBMCs. The receptor's source is a woman between 45 and 65 years old in good health and CMV-seropositive. The V call is TRBV19, the J call TRBJ2-7, with TRBD1 as a possible D gene (6 bases). The CDR3 is CASSMPGDYEQYF. The CDR3 nucleotides read TGTGCCAGTAGTATGCCAGGGGACTACGAGCAGTACTTC.